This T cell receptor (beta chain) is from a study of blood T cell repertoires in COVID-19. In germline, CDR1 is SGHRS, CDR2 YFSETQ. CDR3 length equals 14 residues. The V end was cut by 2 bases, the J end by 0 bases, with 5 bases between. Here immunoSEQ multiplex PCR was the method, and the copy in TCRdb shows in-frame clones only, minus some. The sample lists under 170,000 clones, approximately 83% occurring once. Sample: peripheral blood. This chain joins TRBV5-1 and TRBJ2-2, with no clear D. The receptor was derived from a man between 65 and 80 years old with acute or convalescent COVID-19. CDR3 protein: CASSFLANTGELFF. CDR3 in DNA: TGCGCCAGCAGCTTTCTCGCGAACACCGGGGAGCTGTTTTTT.